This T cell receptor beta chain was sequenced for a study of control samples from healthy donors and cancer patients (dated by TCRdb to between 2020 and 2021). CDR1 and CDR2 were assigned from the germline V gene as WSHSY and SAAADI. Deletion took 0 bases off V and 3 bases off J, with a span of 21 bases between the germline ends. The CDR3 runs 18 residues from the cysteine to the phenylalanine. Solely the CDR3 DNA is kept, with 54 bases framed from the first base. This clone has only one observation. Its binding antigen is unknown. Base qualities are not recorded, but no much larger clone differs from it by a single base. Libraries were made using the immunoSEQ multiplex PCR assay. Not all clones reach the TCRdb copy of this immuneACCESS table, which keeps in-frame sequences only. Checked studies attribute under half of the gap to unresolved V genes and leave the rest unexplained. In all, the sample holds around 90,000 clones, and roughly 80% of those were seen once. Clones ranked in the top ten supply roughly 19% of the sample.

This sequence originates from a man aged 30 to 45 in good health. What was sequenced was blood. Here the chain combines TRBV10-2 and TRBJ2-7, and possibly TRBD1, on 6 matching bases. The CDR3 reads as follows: CASSESYSGGSGDYEQYF. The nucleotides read TGCGCCAGCAGTGAGTCCTACTCTGGGGGCTCAGGGGACTACGAGCAGTACTTC.